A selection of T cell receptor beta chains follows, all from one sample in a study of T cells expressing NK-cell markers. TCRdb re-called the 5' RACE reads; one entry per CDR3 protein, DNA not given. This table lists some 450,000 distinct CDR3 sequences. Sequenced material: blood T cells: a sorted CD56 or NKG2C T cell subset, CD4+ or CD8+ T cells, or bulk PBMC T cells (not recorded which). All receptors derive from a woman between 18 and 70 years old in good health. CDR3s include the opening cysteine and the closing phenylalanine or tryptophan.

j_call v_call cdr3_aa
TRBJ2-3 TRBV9 CASSVKASSDTQYF
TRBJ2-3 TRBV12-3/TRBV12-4 CASSPQDLAGGRDTQYF
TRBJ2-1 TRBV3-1 CASSQGGQGENEQFF
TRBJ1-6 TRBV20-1 CSARAQGQPNSPLHF
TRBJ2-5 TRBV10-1 CASSDIVGTETQYF
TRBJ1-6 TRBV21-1 CASSGKQGPHNSPLHF
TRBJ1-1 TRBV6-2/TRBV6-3 CASSDRTRNTEAFF
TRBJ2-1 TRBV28 CASSQPSGGRGVEQFF
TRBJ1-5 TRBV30 CAWSGGSQPQHF
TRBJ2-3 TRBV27 CASSSGLTADTQYF
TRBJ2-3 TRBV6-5 CASGRSTDTQYF
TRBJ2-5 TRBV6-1 CASRRTEQETQYF
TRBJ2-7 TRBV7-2 CASSLGYSSQLYEQYF
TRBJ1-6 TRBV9 CASSVGLDNSPLHF
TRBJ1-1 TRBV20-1 CSASNRRWTEAFF